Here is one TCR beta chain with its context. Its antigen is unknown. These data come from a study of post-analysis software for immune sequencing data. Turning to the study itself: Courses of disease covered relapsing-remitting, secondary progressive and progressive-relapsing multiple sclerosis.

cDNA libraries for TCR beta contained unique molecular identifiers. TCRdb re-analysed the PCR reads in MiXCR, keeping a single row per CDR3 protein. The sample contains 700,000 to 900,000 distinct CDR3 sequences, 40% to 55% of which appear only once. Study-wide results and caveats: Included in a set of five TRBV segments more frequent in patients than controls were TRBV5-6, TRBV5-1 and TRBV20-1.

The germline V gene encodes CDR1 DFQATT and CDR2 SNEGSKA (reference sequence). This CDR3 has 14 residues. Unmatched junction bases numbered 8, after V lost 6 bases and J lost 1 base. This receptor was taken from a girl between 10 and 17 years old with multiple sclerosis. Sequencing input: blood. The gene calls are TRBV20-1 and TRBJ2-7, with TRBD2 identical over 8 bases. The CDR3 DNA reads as TGCAGTGCGCCGATTCTAGCGGGTTCCTACGAGCAGTACTTC. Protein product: CSAPILAGSYEQYF.